Here is one T cell receptor beta chain with its context. The sample originates from a study of blood T cell repertoires in COVID-19. Study-level information: The United States, Italy and Spain supplied acute and convalescent COVID-19 samples. From T cells, B-cell-depleted T cells, or PBMCs came the material, which was cDNA or gDNA.

All enrollees were about 18 to 89 years old and from about two dozen US areas. Repertoires were generated with immunoSEQ multiplex PCR, while TCRdb's copy carries only in-frame clones and drops some. The sample yields some 490,000 clones, more than 85% seen once. Germline values: CDR1 SGHAT, CDR2 FQNNGV. The CDR3 covers 11 residues. The trim removed 7 bases at V and 16 bases at J, leaving 7 bases unmatched. The sequencing sample was made of PBMCs or T cells enriched from blood (not recorded which). The TCR was taken from a woman aged 55-69 years who had recovered from COVID-19. V gene TRBV11-2 combines with J gene TRBJ1-6, with 7 bases lining up with TRBD1. The chain's CDR3 is CASTLQGRLHF. The CDR3 DNA reads TGTGCCAGCACCCTACAGGGGCGACTCCACTTT. The full variable domain, with the rest looked up from reference TRBV11-2 and TRBJ1-6, is EAGVAQSPRYKIIEKRQSVAFWCNPISGHATLYWYQQILGQGPKLLIQFQNNGVVDDSQLPKDRFSAERLKGVDSTLKIQPAKLEDSAVYLCASTLQGRLHFGNGTRLTVT.